The present entry profiles one T cell receptor beta chain with its context. No antigen is known for it. The entry originates in a study of T cell responses to AZD1222 COVID-19 vaccine. Study-level findings and limits: Repertoire samples came only from after the peak T cell response. At baseline, just six AZD1222 recipients tested seropositive.

The CDR3 is 14 residues long. Germline values: CDR1 SGHVS, CDR2 FQNEAQ. V dropped 9 bases and J dropped 2; count of bases not matched to a gene: 4. The data were produced by immunoSEQ multiplex PCR, yet TCRdb's version contains in-frame clones alone and is incomplete. The sample includes some 150,000 clones, 89% of them seen just once. The chain uses TRBV7-8 and TRBJ1-6; 7 bases agree with TRBD1. This sequence originates from an adult who received the AZD1222 COVID-19 vaccine. Sequenced material: peripheral blood, taken 28 days after the second AZD1222 dose. The CDR3 protein is CASKTGPYNSPLHF. CDR3 DNA: TGTGCCAGTAAGACAGGGCCCTATAATTCACCCCTCCACTTT.